This entry lists 14 T cell receptor beta chains sequenced from one sample in a study of PD-L1 blockade in urothelial cancer. The time point here: pretreatment peripheral blood. Produced via immunoSEQ multiplex PCR; TCRdb's table is partial and in-frame only. The top ten hold around 1.5% of the sample, which has 98,000 or so clones, roughly 89% seen once. The sequencing used PBMCs, collected around atezolizumab (anti-PD-L1) treatment. Receptor source: a man aged 55 to 70 with urothelial cancer.

V is TRBV4-2 and J is TRBJ2-3; TRBD2 matches 9 bases. The CDR3 is made up of 16 amino acids. After removal of 0 bases from V and 6 bases from J, the junction contained 7 bases not matched to a gene. Per the germline V gene, CDR1 is LGHNA and CDR2 is YNFKEQ. The CDR3 DNA reads as TGTGCCAGCAGCCAAGAGGCTAGCGGGGATGGGGATACGCAGTATTTT. Translated, it gives CASSQEASGDGDTQYF.

V and J are TRBV15 and TRBJ2-1; a possible D gene is TRBD2 (6 bases). CDR1 and CDR2 from the germline V gene are LNHNV and YYDKDF (reference sequence). The CDR3 is made up of 14 amino acids. V gave up 0 bases and J gave up 10 bases, with 13 bases separating them. The CDR3 DNA is TGTGCCACCAGCAGAGACACGGGACTGGAGGAGCAGTTCTTC. This translates into CATSRDTGLEEQFF.

This clone was counted a few times. The chain joins TRBV19 to TRBJ1-2; 7 nucleotides line up with TRBD1. V was pared by 3 bases and J by 4 bases, with 11 bases of the junction left unmatched. The CDR3 runs to 16 residues. The germline V gene has CDR1 LNHDA and CDR2 SQIVND (reference sequence). The CDR3 loop is CASSIDAFGTAYGYTF. The DNA of the CDR3 is TGTGCCAGTAGTATCGACGCGTTCGGGACAGCCTATGGCTACACCTTC.

The rearrangement joins TRBV2 to TRBJ2-2; tentatively, D is TRBD1 (5 bases). Trimming removed 1 base from V and 7 bases from J, with 16 bases in between. Germline V gene data show CDR1 as SNHLY and CDR2 as FYNNEI. The length of the CDR3 is 16 residues. The CDR3 nucleotides are TGTGCCAGCAGTGAAGTTCCTCCCAGGGAAAGCGGGGAGCTGTTTTTT. Translated: CASSEVPPRESGELFF.

The chain carries TRBV18 and TRBJ2-5; maybe TRBD1 (6 bases). The CDR3 length is 15 residues. CDR1 and CDR2 from the germline V gene are KGHSH and LQKENI. V was shortened by 1 base and J by 5 bases, with 14 bases between the two germline ends. CDR3 DNA sequence: TGTGCCAGCTCACCACTGGTTTGGGGGCAGGAGACCCAGTACTTC. Its translation is CASSPLVWGQETQYF.

CDR3 sequence: CASSITANSPLHF. Written as DNA, the CDR3 is TGTGCCAGTAGTATAACAGCTAATTCACCCCTCCACTTT. The genes are TRBV19 and TRBJ1-6; D is unclear. There are 13 residues in the CDR3. The germline V gene encodes CDR1 LNHDA and CDR2 SQIVND (reference sequence). V lost 2 bases and J lost 6, with 5 bases in between.

The chain employs TRBV9 and TRBJ1-1; no definite D call. This CDR3 comprises 13 residues. CDR1 SGDLS and CDR2 YYNGEE come from the germline V gene. V dropped 4 bases and J dropped 0 bases, with 7 bases sitting between them. The CDR3 reads CASSSRMNTEAFF. The CDR3 coding sequence is TGTGCCAGCAGCTCGAGGATGAACACTGAAGCTTTCTTT.

V and J are TRBV5-1 and TRBJ1-2; possibly TRBD1 for D (6 bases). Per the germline V gene, CDR1 is SGHRS and CDR2 is YFSETQ. The CDR3 is made up of 14 amino acids. Trimming removed 0 bases at V and 4 bases at J, with 10 bases between. The CDR3 DNA follows: TGCGCCAGCAGCTTGGACGGACAGCCCTATGGCTACACCTTC. Amino acids: CASSLDGQPYGYTF. Full variable domain (outside the CDR3, taken from reference TRBV5-1 and TRBJ1-2): KAGVTQTPRYLIKTRGQQVTLSCSPISGHRSVSWYQQTPGQGLQFLFEYFSETQRNKGNFPGRFSGRQFSNSRSEMNVSTLELGDSALYLCASSLDGQPYGYTFGSGTRLTVV.

A single count supports this clone. This chain connects TRBV11-2 to TRBJ1-6, with 8 bases lining up with TRBD1. The CDR3 has 17 residues. Germline CDR1 and CDR2: SGHAT and FQNNGV. V shed 1 base and J 7 bases; nucleotides not matched to a gene: 9. CDR3 bases: TGTGCCAGCAGCTTAGTTGGACAGGGAGGGGTAAATTCACCCCTCCACTTT. Its protein product is CASSLVGQGGVNSPLHF.

This chain connects TRBV4-1 to TRBJ2-5, with D possibly TRBD2 on 6 matching bases. Trimming stripped 4 bases from V and 0 bases from J, with 6 bases between. CDR3 size: 13 residues. Looked up from germline, CDR1 is MGHRA and CDR2 is YSYEKL. CDR3 DNA: TGCGCCAGCAGCCGGGACTACCAAGAGACCCAGTACTTC. It specifies CASSRDYQETQYF.

This chain uses TRBV7-2 with TRBJ2-5; D is possibly TRBD1 (5 bases). V dropped 2 bases and J dropped 1 base, with 17 bases sitting between them. This CDR3 region has 17 residues. CDR1 and CDR2 from the germline V gene are SGHTA and FQGNSA. Written as DNA, the CDR3 is TGTGCCAGCAGCTTACTCCCGAGTGGGGCTCGCCAAGAGACCCAGTACTTC. Its protein product is CASSLLPSGARQETQYF.

The chain uses TRBV5-4 and TRBJ1-2; D possibly corresponds to TRBD1 (6 bases). The CDR3 length is 17 residues. The germline gives CDR1 SGHNT, CDR2 YYREEE (reference sequence). V gave up 4 bases and J gave up 4 bases, with 23 bases separating them. The chain's CDR3 is CASSAMSQGSVGYGYTF. CDR3 nucleotide sequence: TGTGCCAGCAGCGCTATGAGTCAGGGGAGTGTGGGCTATGGCTACACCTTC.

The J gene is TRBJ1-2, the V gene TRBV10-2; TRBD1 agrees at 8 bases. The CDR3 totals 15 residues. Trimming cost V 3 bases and J 6 bases; bases outside gene matches: 9. Germline V gene data show CDR1 as WSHSY and CDR2 as SAAADI. CDR3 coding DNA: TGCGCCAGCAGTGACCGGACAGGGAGAGGACATGGCTACACCTTC. Protein product: CASSDRTGRGHGYTF.

The CDR3 DNA follows: TGTGCCAGCAGCCCCGGGGACCAAGAGACCCAGTACTTC. Encoded protein: CASSPGDQETQYF. V gene TRBV7-3 combines with J gene TRBJ2-5, with a tentative D call TRBD2 (5 bases). Germline CDR1 reads SGHTA; CDR2 reads FQGTGA. The V end lost 5 bases, the J end lost 0 bases, and 7 bases lay between the germline ends. This CDR3 spans 13 amino acids.